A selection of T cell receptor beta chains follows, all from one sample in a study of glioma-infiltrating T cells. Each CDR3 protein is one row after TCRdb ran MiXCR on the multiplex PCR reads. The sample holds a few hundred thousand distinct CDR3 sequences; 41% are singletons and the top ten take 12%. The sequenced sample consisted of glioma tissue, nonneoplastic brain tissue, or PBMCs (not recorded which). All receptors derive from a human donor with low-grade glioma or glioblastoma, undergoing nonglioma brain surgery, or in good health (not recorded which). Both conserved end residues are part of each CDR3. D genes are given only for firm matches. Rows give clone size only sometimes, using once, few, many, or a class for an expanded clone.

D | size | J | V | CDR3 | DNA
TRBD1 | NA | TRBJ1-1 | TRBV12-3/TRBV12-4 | CASSMGRGLNRNTEAFF | TGTGCCAGCAGTATGGGCAGGGGGCTTAATAGGAACACTGAAGCTTTCTTT
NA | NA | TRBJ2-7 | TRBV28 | CASTMRLTLDEQYF | TGTGCCAGCACCATGAGGCTCACCCTCGACGAGCAGTACTTC
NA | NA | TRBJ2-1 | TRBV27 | CASSLGGSYEQFF | TGTGCCAGCAGTTTAGGGGGATCCTACGAGCAGTTCTTC
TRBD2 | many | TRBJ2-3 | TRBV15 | CATSRGTSGSWDTQYF | TGTGCCACCAGCAGAGGGACTAGCGGGAGTTGGGATACGCAGTATTTT
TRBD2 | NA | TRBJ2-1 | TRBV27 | CASSPVTSRSYNEQFF | TGTGCCAGCAGTCCCGTGACTAGCCGATCCTACAATGAGCAGTTCTTC
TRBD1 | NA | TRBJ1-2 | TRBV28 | CASSSAGTGFTGYTF | TGTGCCAGCAGTTCGGCCGGGACAGGGTTTACCGGCTACACCTTC
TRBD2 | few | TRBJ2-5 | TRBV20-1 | CSARVAGGVETQYF | TGCAGTGCTAGAGTGGCGGGAGGAGTGGAGACCCAGTACTTC
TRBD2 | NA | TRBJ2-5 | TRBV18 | CASSLAGGLQETQYF | TGTGCCAGCTCACTCGCGGGAGGGCTGCAAGAGACCCAGTACTTC
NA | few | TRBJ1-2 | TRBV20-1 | CSARQQSYGYTF | TGCAGTGCTCGACAGCAATCCTATGGCTACACCTTC
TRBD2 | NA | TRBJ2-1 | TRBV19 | CASSPLTSGRTYNEQFF | TGTGCCAGTAGTCCACTAACTAGCGGGAGGACATACAATGAGCAGTTCTTC
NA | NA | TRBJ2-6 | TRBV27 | CATSELTGSGANVLTF | TGTGCCACCAGTGAGCTAACAGGTTCTGGGGCCAACGTCCTGACTTTC
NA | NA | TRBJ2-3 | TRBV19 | CASSTTLDRDTQYF | TGTGCCAGTAGTACCACTCTCGACAGAGATACGCAGTATTTT
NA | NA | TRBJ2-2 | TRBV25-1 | CASSGMRTANTGELFF | TGTGCCAGCAGTGGTATGAGGACGGCGAACACCGGCGAGCTGTTTTTT
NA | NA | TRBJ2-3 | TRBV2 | CASRKDWGTDTQYF | TGTGCCAGCAGGAAGGATTGGGGCACAGATACGCAGTATTTT
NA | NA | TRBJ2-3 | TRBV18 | CASSPRAADTQYF | TGTGCCAGCTCACCACGGGCGGCAGATACGCAGTATTTT
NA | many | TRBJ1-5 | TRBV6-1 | CASSEGNSQPQHF | TGTGCCAGCAGTGAAGGGAACAGCCAGCCCCAGCATTTT
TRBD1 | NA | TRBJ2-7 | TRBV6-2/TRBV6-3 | CATADRGILTYEQYF | TGTGCCACCGCGGACAGGGGGATTCTAACCTACGAGCAGTACTTC
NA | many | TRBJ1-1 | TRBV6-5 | CASSYSNSFEAFF | TGTGCCAGCAGTTACTCGAATTCCTTTGAAGCTTTCTTT
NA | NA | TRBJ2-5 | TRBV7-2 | CASSLSGLRETQYF | TGTGCCAGCAGCTTAAGCGGCCTAAGGGAGACCCAGTACTTC
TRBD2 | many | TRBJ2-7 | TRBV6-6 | CASSYRTSGTYEQYF | TGTGCCAGCAGTTATAGAACTAGCGGGACGTACGAGCAGTACTTC
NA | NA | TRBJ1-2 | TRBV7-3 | CASSALGGPRIYGYTF | TGTGCCAGCAGCGCTCTAGGCGGACCTCGAATCTATGGCTACACCTTC
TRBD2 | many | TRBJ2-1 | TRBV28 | CASSFQRGLHNEQFF | TGTGCCAGCAGTTTTCAGCGGGGACTCCACAATGAGCAGTTCTTC
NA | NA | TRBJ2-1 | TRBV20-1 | CSALDFQETQFF | TGCAGTGCCCTTGACTTTCAAGAGACCCAGTTCTTC
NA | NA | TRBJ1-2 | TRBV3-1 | CASSYRYGYTF | TGTGCCAGCAGCTACAGATATGGCTACACCTTC
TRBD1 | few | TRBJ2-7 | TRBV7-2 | CASSPATGTYEQYF | TGTGCCAGCAGCCCCGCGACAGGGACCTACGAGCAGTACTTC
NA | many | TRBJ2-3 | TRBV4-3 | CASSQKRAVDTQYF | TGCGCCAGCAGCCAAAAGCGGGCTGTGGATACGCAGTATTTT
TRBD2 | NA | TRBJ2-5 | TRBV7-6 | CASSFSSGVVETQYF | TGTGCCAGCAGCTTTTCTAGCGGGGTTGTGGAGACCCAGTACTTC
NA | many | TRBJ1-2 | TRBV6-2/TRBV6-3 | CASSYSSRQFGYTF | TGTGCCAGCAGTTACTCATCGCGGCAGTTCGGCTACACCTTC
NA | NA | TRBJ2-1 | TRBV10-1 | CASSDQGYYNEQFF | TGCGCCAGCAGTGACCAGGGCTACTACAATGAGCAGTTCTTC
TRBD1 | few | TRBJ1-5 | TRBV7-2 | CASSFLGTADQPQHF | TGTGCCAGCAGTTTCCTCGGGACAGCGGATCAGCCCCAGCATTTT
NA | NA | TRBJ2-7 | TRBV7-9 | CASSDDSYEQYF | TGTGCCAGCAGCGACGACAGCTACGAGCAGTACTTC
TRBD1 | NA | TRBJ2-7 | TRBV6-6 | CASSYRRTGSADEQYF | TGTGCCAGCAGTTACCGTAGGACAGGATCCGCCGACGAGCAGTACTTC
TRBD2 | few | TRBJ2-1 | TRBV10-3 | CAISDGREDYNEQFF | TGTGCCATCAGTGACGGGAGGGAAGATTACAATGAGCAGTTCTTC
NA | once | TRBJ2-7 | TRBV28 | CASSFSWVSRGNEQYF | TGTGCCAGCAGTTTTAGTTGGGTTAGCAGGGGAAACGAGCAGTACTTC
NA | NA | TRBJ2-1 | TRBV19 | CASSISGIYNNEQFF | TGTGCCAGTAGTATTTCCGGGATCTACAACAATGAGCAGTTCTTC
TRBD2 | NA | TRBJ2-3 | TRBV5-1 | CATSLGPAGRDTQYF | TGCGCCACCTCCCTTGGCCCAGCGGGAAGAGATACGCAGTATTTT
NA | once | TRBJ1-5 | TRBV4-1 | CASSQDRGTYHPQHF | TGCGCCAGCAGCCAAGATCGGGGCACCTATCATCCCCAGCATTTT
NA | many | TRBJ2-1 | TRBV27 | CASSQKLPRSSYNEQFF | TGTGCCAGCAGTCAAAAATTGCCCAGGAGCTCCTACAATGAGCAGTTCTTC
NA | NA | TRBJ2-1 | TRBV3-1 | CACSQDRPLQFF | TGTGCCTGCAGCCAAGATAGGCCACTGCAGTTCTTC
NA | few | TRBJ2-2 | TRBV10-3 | CAAGLANTGELFF | TGTGCCGCGGGACTGGCGAACACCGGGGAGCTGTTTTTT
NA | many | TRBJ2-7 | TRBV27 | CASSFAVSYEQYF | TGTGCCAGCAGTTTCGCTGTATCATACGAGCAGTACTTC
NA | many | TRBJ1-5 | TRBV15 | CATSSSDSYSNQPQHF | TGTGCCACCAGCAGTAGTGACAGCTATAGCAATCAGCCCCAGCATTTT
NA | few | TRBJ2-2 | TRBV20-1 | CSACSTDTGELFF | TGCAGTGCGTGTTCAACAGACACCGGGGAGCTGTTTTTT
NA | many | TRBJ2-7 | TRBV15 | CATSRGRGLSGDEQYF | TGTGCCACCAGCAGAGGGAGGGGGCTTAGCGGGGACGAGCAGTACTTC
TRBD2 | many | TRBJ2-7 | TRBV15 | CATSGTSGRAILGEQYF | TGTGCCACCAGCGGGACTAGCGGGAGGGCCATTCTTGGCGAGCAGTACTTC
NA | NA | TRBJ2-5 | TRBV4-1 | CASSPSPGAGGETQYF | TGCGCCAGCAGCCCCTCCCCGGGGGCAGGAGGAGAGACCCAGTACTTC
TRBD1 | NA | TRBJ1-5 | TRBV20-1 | CSTRDFRGHQPQHF | TGCAGTACTAGAGATTTTAGGGGGCACCAGCCCCAGCATTTT
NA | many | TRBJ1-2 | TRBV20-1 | CSARHRINYGYTF | TGCAGTGCTAGACACAGGATCAACTATGGCTACACCTTC
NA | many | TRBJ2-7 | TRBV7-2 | CASSSGLGSYEQYF | TGTGCCAGCAGCTCGGGACTCGGCTCCTACGAGCAGTACTTC
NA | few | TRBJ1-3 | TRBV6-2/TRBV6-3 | CASSYSSARSSGNTIYF | TGTGCCAGCAGTTACTCGAGCGCCAGAAGCTCTGGAAACACCATATATTTT
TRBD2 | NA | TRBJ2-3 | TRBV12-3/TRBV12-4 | CASSFTSGSTDTQYF | TGTGCCAGCAGTTTTACTAGCGGGAGCACAGATACGCAGTATTTT
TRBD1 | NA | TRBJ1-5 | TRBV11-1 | CASGPTGQYNQPQHF | TGTGCCAGCGGCCCCACGGGACAGTACAATCAGCCCCAGCATTTT